This TCR beta chain was documented in a study of T cell responses to AZD1222 COVID-19 vaccine. General study points: Repertoire samples came only from after the peak T cell response.

The analysis combined second doses at about 4 or about 12 weeks. This CDR3 is 16 amino acids long. Germline loops: CDR1 SGHNT, CDR2 YENEEA. V shed 3 bases, J shed 0 bases, and the junction held 4 bases outside the gene matches. Profiled with immunoSEQ multiplex PCR; TCRdb holds only in-frame clones, not every one. The sample holds 40,000 to 60,000 clones, about 86% seen once. For this clone: The antigen is not known.

The chain couples TRBV11-3 to TRBJ2-1; 8 bases fit TRBD1. Specimen: peripheral blood, collected 28 days after the second AZD1222 dose. The sequence derives from an adult who received the AZD1222 COVID-19 vaccine. The CDR3 region is CASSFRQGSSYNEQFF. Here the CDR3 DNA reads TGTGCCAGCAGCTTCCGACAGGGGAGCTCCTACAATGAGCAGTTCTTC.